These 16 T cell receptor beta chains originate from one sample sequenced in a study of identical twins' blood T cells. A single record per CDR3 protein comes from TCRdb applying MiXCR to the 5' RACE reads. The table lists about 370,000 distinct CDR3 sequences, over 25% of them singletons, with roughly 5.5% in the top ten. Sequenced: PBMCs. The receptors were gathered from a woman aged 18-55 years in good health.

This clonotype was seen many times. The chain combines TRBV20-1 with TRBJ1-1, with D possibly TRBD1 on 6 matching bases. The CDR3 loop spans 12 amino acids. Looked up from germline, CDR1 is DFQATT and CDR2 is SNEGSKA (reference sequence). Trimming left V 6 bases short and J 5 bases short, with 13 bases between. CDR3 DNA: TGCAGTGCCAGGGGTCGGGAAACTGAAGCTTTCTTT. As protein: CSARGRETEAFF.

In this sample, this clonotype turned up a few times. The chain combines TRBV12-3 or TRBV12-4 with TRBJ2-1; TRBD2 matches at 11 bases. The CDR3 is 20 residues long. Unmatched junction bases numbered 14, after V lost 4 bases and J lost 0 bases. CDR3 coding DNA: TGTGCCAGCAGTTCCATCCCGGGACTAGCGGACCTAAGCTCCTACAATGAGCAGTTCTTC. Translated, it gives CASSSIPGLADLSSYNEQFF.

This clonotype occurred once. This CDR3 is CAWGSGRAHEQFF. CDR3 DNA sequence: TGTGCCTGGGGAAGCGGGAGGGCCCATGAGCAGTTCTTC. V gene TRBV30 combines with J gene TRBJ2-1; 10 nucleotides match TRBD2. The CDR3 covers 13 residues. The trim removed 5 bases at V and 8 bases at J, leaving 6 bases unmatched. Germline-derived CDR1 and CDR2 are GTSNPN and SVGIG (reference sequence).

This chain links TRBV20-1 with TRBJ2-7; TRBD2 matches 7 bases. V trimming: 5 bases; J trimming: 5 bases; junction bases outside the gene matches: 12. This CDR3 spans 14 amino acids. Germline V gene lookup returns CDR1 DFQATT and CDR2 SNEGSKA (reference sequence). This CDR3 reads CSARTTSRVDEQYF. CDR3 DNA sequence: TGCAGTGCTCGAACGACTAGCCGAGTAGACGAGCAGTACTTC.

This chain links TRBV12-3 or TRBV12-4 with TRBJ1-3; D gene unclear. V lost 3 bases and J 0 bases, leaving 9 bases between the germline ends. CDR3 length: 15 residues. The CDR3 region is CASSLNLLSGNTIYF. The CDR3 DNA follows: TGTGCCAGCAGTTTGAATCTCCTCTCTGGAAACACCATATATTTT.

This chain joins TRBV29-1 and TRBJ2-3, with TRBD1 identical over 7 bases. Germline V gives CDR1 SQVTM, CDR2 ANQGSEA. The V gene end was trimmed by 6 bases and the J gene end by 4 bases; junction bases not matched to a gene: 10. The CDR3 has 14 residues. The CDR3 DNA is TGCAGCGTGGCGACAGGGAGCCTAGCAGATACGCAGTATTTT. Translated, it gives CSVATGSLADTQYF.

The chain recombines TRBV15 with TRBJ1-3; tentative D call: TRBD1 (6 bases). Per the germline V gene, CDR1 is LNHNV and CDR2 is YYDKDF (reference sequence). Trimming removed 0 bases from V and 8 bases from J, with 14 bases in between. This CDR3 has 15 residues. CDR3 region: CATSRDYRAGDTIYF. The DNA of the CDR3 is TGTGCCACCAGCAGAGATTACAGGGCTGGGGACACCATATATTTT.

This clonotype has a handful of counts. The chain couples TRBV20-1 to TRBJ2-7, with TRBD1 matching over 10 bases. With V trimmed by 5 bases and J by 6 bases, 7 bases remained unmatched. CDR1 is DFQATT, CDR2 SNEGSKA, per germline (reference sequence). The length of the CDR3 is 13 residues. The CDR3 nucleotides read TGCAGTGCTCACCGGGACAGGGGCTCCGAGCAGTACTTC. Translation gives CSAHRDRGSEQYF.

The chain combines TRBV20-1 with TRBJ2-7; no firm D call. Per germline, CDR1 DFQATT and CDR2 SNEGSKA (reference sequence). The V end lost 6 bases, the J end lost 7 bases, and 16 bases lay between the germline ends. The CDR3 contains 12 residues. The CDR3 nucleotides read TGCAGTGCCAAAGATCCCGCCCGGGAGCAGTACTTC. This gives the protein CSAKDPAREQYF.

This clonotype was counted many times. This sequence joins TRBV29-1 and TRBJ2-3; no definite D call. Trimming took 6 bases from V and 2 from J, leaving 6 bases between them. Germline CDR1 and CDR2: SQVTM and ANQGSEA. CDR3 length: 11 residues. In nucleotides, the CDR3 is TGCAGCGTGACTCACACAGATACGCAGTATTTT. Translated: CSVTHTDTQYF.

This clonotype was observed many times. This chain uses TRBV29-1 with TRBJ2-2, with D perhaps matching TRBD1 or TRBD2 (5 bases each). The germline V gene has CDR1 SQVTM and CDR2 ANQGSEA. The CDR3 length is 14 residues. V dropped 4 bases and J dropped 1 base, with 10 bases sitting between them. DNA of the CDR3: TGCAGCGTTGTTAGGGACCTGAACACCGGGGAGCTGTTTTTT. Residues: CSVVRDLNTGELFF.

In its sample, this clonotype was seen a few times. CDR3 in amino acids: CSARGILYEQYF. As DNA, the CDR3 is TGCAGTGCTAGAGGAATCCTCTACGAGCAGTACTTC. The chain has TRBV20-1 and TRBJ2-7; D is uncertain. The CDR3 has 12 amino acids. V lost 1 base and J 3 bases, leaving 7 bases between the germline ends. Germline CDR1 reads DFQATT; CDR2 reads SNEGSKA (reference sequence).

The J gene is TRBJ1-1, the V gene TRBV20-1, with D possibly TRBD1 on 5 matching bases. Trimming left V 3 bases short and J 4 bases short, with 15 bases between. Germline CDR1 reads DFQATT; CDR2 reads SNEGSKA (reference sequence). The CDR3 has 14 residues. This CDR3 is CSARMLGGGTEAFF. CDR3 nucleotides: TGCAGTGCTAGGATGTTGGGTGGGGGCACTGAAGCTTTCTTT.

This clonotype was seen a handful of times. CDR3 coding DNA: TGTGCCAGCAGCCTTCAAGCAGGTCAGCCCCAGCATTTT. Its translation: CASSLQAGQPQHF. The rearrangement links TRBV7-6 to TRBJ1-5, with unresolved D. The CDR3 has 13 amino acids. The germline V gene encodes CDR1 SGHVS and CDR2 FNYEAQ. V lost 5 bases and J lost 6, with 11 bases in between.

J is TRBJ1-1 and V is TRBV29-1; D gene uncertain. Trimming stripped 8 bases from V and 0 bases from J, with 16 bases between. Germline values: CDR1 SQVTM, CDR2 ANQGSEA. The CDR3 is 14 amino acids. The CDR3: CSSERGVVNTEAFF. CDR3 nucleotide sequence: TGCAGCTCCGAACGGGGAGTGGTGAACACTGAAGCTTTCTTT. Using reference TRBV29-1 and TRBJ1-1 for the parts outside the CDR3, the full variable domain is SAVISQKPSRDICQRGTSLTIQCQVDSQVTMMFWYRQQPGQSLTLIATANQGSEATYESGFVIDKFPISRPNLTFSTLTVSNMSPEDSSIYLCSSERGVVNTEAFFGQGTRLTVV.

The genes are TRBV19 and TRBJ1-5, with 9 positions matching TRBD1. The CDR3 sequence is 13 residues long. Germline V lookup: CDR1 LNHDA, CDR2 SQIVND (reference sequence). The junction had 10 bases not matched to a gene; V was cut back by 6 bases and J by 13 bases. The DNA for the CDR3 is TGTGCCAGTAGGGACAGGGGAGGTCTAAATCAGCATTTT. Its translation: CASRDRGGLNQHF.